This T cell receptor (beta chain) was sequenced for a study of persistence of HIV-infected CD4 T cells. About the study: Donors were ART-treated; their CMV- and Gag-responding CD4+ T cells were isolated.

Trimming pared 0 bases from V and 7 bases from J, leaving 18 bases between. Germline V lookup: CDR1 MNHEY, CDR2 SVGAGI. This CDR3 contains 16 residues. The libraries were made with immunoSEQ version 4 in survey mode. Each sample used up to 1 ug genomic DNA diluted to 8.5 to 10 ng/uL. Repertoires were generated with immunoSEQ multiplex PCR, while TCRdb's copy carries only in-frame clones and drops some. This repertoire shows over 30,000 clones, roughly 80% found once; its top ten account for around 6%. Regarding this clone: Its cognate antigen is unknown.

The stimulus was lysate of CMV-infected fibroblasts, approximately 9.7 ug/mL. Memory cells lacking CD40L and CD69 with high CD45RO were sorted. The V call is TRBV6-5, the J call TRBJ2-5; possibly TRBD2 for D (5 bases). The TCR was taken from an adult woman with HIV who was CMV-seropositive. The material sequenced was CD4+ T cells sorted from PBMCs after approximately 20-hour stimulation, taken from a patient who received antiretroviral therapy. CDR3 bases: TGTGCCAGCAGTTACTCGGTCGCACTAGTCGGAGCGACCCAGTACTTC. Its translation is CASSYSVALVGATQYF.